This entry lists 3 T cell receptor beta chains sequenced from one sample in a study of blood T cell repertoires in COVID-19. Using immunoSEQ multiplex PCR, the repertoire was profiled, and TCRdb retains in-frame clones only, with some absent. The table shows nearly 350,000 clones, with around 86% occurring only once. What was sequenced was peripheral blood. Receptors originate from a woman aged 50 to 60 with COVID-19, enrolled during active disease.

This clone was detected only a few times. The V call is TRBV4-2, the J call TRBJ2-7; perhaps TRBD2 as D (7 bases). The germline V gene encodes CDR1 LGHNA and CDR2 YNFKEQ. Trimming left V 4 bases short and J 7 bases short, with 17 bases between. The CDR3 spans 14 residues. CDR3 sequence reads: CASSPTRGAREQYF. The CDR3 DNA is TGTGCCAGCAGCCCAACCCGGGGGGCTAGGGAGCAGTACTTC.

The CDR3 region has the DNA TGCGCCAGCTACGGACTAGGGGCCTACGAGCAGTACTTC. Translating it yields CASYGLGAYEQYF. The V and J genes are TRBV10-2 and TRBJ2-7, with 7 bases identical to TRBD2. This CDR3 contains 13 residues. J gave up 2 bases and V 8 bases, and 6 bases lay outside the gene matches. Germline-derived CDR1 and CDR2 are WSHSY and SAAADI.

The chain carries TRBV20-1 and TRBJ1-2; D remains unclear. V was shortened by 3 bases and J by 6 bases, with 8 bases between the two germline ends. This CDR3 is built from 11 residues. Per the germline V gene, CDR1 is DFQATT and CDR2 is SNEGSKA (reference sequence). In DNA, the CDR3 is TGCAGTGCTAGGGCGGAGGATGGCTACACCTTC. Residues: CSARAEDGYTF.